This T cell receptor beta chain was identified during a study of CD8 T cells in Susac syndrome (dated by TCRdb to about 2019). Background on the whole study: Whether CD8+ T cell activation and differentiation in Susac syndrome was antigen driven was tested using repertoire sequencing. Study-wide findings and limitations: The TCR sequencing and HLA analysis was acknowledged to have included a relatively small number of individuals.

High-throughput TCR beta sequencing profiled peripheral blood CD8+ and CD4+ T cells from healthy donors, Susac syndrome patients and multiple sclerosis patients. Healthy donors were included as age- and sex-matched controls. CD8+ TEMRA cells were enriched by FACS, while bulk CD8+ and CD4+ T cells were purified by magnetic negative isolation. Blood was drawn into EDTA tubes, processed within 24 hours, and PBMCs were isolated by density gradient centrifugation. PBMCs intended for TCR sequencing were cryopreserved in liquid nitrogen and thawed later in a water bath at 37 degrees C. Purity of sorted or isolated CD4+, CD8+ and CD8+ TEMRA cells was at least 90%. RNA was extracted with the RNeasy kit and roughly 0.45 to 1 ug was reverse transcribed using random hexamers. TCR beta CDR3 regions were amplified with the immunoSEQ multiplex PCR assay covering 54 Vbeta and 13 Jbeta segments. PCR amplification bias was corrected using a synthetic template baseline for primer optimization and computational correction. In the original analysis: Reads were annotated to V, D and J genes according to IMGT and were analyzed with immunoSEQ Analyzer, with only productive sequences retained. Clonality was calculated as one minus the Shannon entropy normalized by log2 of the number of productive unique sequences. Public and private clones were assessed among the 100 most prevalent clones of each patient and control. Clones were defined as Susac-specific if absent from the healthy and MS cohorts, from roughly 1,100 published viral clones and from other ImmuneACCESS disease sequences. The public reads were reanalyzed by TCRdb: fastp trimming at Q25, MiXCR alignment, in-frame beta chains only. Identical CDR3 protein sequences are pooled into one entry, listed with their most common genes and DNA. The V and J calls were determined by TCRdb, not by the authors. The sample table holds over 120,000 distinct CDR3 sequences, of which around 94% were seen once. 0.07% to 0.1% of the sample is held by the ten biggest clonotypes.

Reading from cysteine to phenylalanine, the CDR3 counts 14 amino acids. The read is trimmed to its CDR3 DNA, 42 bases read in frame from base 1. Trimming removed 1 base from V and 2 bases from J, leaving 9 bases between the germline ends. CDR1 SGHVS and CDR2 FQNEAQ are derived from the germline V gene. A remark on this clonotype: There is no known antigen for this receptor. No much larger clonotype is one base removed from it; base qualities were not supplied.

This chain joins TRBV7-8 to TRBJ2-7; the D gene is perhaps TRBD2, on 6 matching bases. The receptor's source is a human donor in good health. Material: CD4+ T cells from PBMCs. CDR3 region: CASSLGGIPYEQYF. In nucleotides, the sequence is TGTGCCAGCAGCTTAGGCGGGATCCCCTACGAGCAGTACTTC. Outside the CDR3, residues come from the reference TRBV7-8 and TRBJ2-7 proteins, so the full variable domain is: GAGVSQSPRYKVAKRGQDVALRCDPISGHVSLFWYQQALGQGPEFLTYFQNEAQLDKSGLPSDRFFAERPEGSVSTLKIQRTQQEDSAVYLCASSLGGIPYEQYFGPGTRLTVT.